Listed here are 21 T cell receptor beta chains from one sample, sequenced in a study of T cell responses to AZD1222 COVID-19 vaccine. This table comes from immunoSEQ multiplex PCR, and its TCRdb copy is limited to in-frame clones, with some not included. The table shows some 150,000 clones, with about 90% occurring only once. Here the sequenced sample was peripheral blood, taken on day 0 of MenACWY control vaccination. The receptors stem from an adult in good health.

This clone has just one count. Here the CDR3 DNA reads TGTGCCAGCAGCGTAGGATCGGGAGGCACTGAAGCTTTCTTT. Its protein is CASSVGSGGTEAFF. The chain carries TRBV9 and TRBJ1-1; D unclear. Germline V gene data show CDR1 as SGDLS and CDR2 as YYNGEE. The germline V and J ends were trimmed by 0 bases and 4 bases, with 10 bases remaining between them. The CDR3 totals 14 residues.

The rearrangement links TRBV19 to TRBJ1-4; D is possibly TRBD1 (6 bases). This CDR3 has 16 residues. Germline CDR1 LNHDA, CDR2 SQIVND (reference sequence). The V gene lost 4 bases and the J gene lost 5 bases, with 17 bases spanning the gap. This chain's CDR3 is CASSTHAGGVNEKLFF. Written as DNA, the CDR3 is TGTGCCAGTAGTACCCATGCGGGGGGCGTCAATGAAAAACTGTTTTTT.

The V and J genes are TRBV30 and TRBJ1-4; 8 positions match TRBD1. Germline-derived CDR1 and CDR2 are GTSNPN and SVGIG (reference sequence). Germline trimming cut 0 bases from V and 8 bases from J; bases unmatched to any gene: 8. The CDR3 is made up of 15 amino acids. CDR3 coding DNA: TGTGCCTGGAGTGTACTGGACAGGGTTCGAGAAAAACTGTTTTTT. Protein sequence: CAWSVLDRVREKLFF.

This clone was observed a single time. The chain couples TRBV28 to TRBJ1-4; 7 bases match TRBD1. This CDR3 comprises 15 residues. The J segment lost 7 bases and the V segment lost 3 bases, leaving 8 bases of the junction unmatched. Germline lookup yields CDR1 MDHEN and CDR2 SYDVKM. The DNA for the CDR3 is TGTGCCAGCAGTTTCCCAGGGGGGGGGAGTGAAAAACTGTTTTTT. As protein: CASSFPGGGSEKLFF.

The chain joins TRBV12-3 or TRBV12-4 to TRBJ1-5, with 8 bases fitting TRBD1. The CDR3 covers 13 residues. V lost 6 bases to trimming and J lost 5 bases; unmatched junction nucleotides: 3. The CDR3 nucleotides read TGTGCCAGCAGAAAACAGGGGGATCAGCCCCAGCATTTT. Translation: CASRKQGDQPQHF.

This clone was detected once. This sequence joins TRBV5-1 and TRBJ1-1, with TRBD1 as a possible D gene (6 bases). Germline CDR1 reads SGHRS; CDR2 reads YFSETQ. V was pared by 0 bases and J by 4 bases, with 13 bases between. CDR3 length equals 15 residues. CDR3 sequence: CASSLVVGATTEAFF. Here the CDR3 DNA reads TGCGCCAGCAGCTTGGTTGTGGGGGCTACCACTGAAGCTTTCTTT.

This chain uses TRBV2 with TRBJ1-5; TRBD1 matches 7 bases. This CDR3 is built from 14 residues. CDR1 is SNHLY, CDR2 FYNNEI, per germline. V dropped 5 bases and J dropped 6; count of bases not matched to a gene: 7. In DNA, the CDR3 is TGTGCCAGCAGTTTTGACAGGGAGGGTCAGCCCCAGCATTTT. Its translation is CASSFDREGQPQHF.

This chain uses TRBV9 with TRBJ2-1; 14 positions agree with TRBD2. After removal of 7 bases from V and 8 bases from J, the junction contained 20 bases not matched to a gene. The CDR3 spans 19 residues. CDR1 and CDR2 (germline): SGDLS, YYNGEE. This chain's CDR3 is CASSGTGTSGSFYVYEQFF. The CDR3 DNA follows: TGTGCCAGCTCAGGGACCGGGACTAGCGGGAGTTTTTATGTTTATGAGCAGTTCTTC. Combining the CDR3 with reference TRBV9 and TRBJ2-1 gives the whole variable domain DSGVTQTPKHLITATGQRVTLRCSPRSGDLSVYWYQQSLDQGLQFLIQYYNGEERAKGNILERFSAQQFPDLHSELNLSSLELGDSALYFCASSGTGTSGSFYVYEQFFGPGTRLTVL.

The rearrangement joins TRBV10-1 to TRBJ2-4, with a weak D call TRBD1 (5 bases). Germline CDR1 reads WNHNN; CDR2 reads SYGVQD (reference sequence). This CDR3 has 16 amino acids. V lost 0 bases and J 1 base, leaving 10 bases between the germline ends. CDR3 DNA sequence: TGCGCCAGCAGTGAGTCGCAGGGTTCCGCCAAAAACATTCAGTACTTC. Encoded protein: CASSESQGSAKNIQYF.

This sequence joins TRBV14 and TRBJ1-2; 8 bases fit TRBD1. The CDR3 loop spans 13 amino acids. Per the germline V gene, CDR1 is SGHDN and CDR2 is FVKESK. V lost 4 bases, J lost 4 bases, and 2 bases stayed unmatched. The CDR3 region has the DNA TGTGCCAGCAGCCGAGACAGGGGCTATGGCTACACCTTC. As protein: CASSRDRGYGYTF.

This chain connects TRBV6-5 to TRBJ1-2; D may be TRBD1 (5 bases). V was cut by 2 bases and J by 1 base, with 8 bases left in between. The CDR3 has 14 amino acids. Per the germline V gene, CDR1 is MNHEY and CDR2 is SVGAGI. DNA of the CDR3: TGTGCCAGCAGTTACGGGCAGGGTAACTATGGCTACACCTTC. Protein sequence: CASSYGQGNYGYTF.

The CDR3 DNA reads TGTGCCAGCAGCCCATTCTACAGCTCCTACAATGAGCAGTTCTTC. Translation gives CASSPFYSSYNEQFF. The J gene is TRBJ2-1, the V gene TRBV7-8; no definite D call. V shed 5 bases and J shed 0 bases, with 11 bases lying between them. There are 15 residues in the CDR3. The germline V gene has CDR1 SGHVS and CDR2 FQNEAQ.

V usage is TRBV19 and J usage is TRBJ1-1; D perhaps matches TRBD1 (5 bases). Germline CDR1 is LNHDA and CDR2 is SQIVND (reference sequence). This CDR3 spans 20 amino acids. Trimming shortened V by 0 bases and J by 0 bases, and 23 bases separated the two germline ends. The CDR3: CASSIEGTRSLFALNTEAFF. Written as DNA, the CDR3 is TGTGCCAGTAGTATAGAAGGGACCCGGAGCCTGTTTGCGCTGAACACTGAAGCTTTCTTT.

The chain has TRBV6-4 and TRBJ2-7; no reliable D call. The CDR3 consists of 18 residues. Between the trimmed V and J ends, which lost 2 bases and 2 bases, there was a span of 22 bases. Looked up from germline, CDR1 is MRHNA and CDR2 is SNTAGT. CDR3 sequence reads: CASSDPSPTNKFTYEQYF. The CDR3 DNA sequence: TGTGCCAGCAGTGACCCCTCCCCCACGAACAAATTTACCTACGAGCAGTACTTC.

The rearrangement uses TRBV3-1 (or the pseudogene TRBV3-2) and TRBJ1-2; possible D gene TRBD1, 5 bases. V shed 4 bases and J shed 2 bases, with 8 bases lying between them. This CDR3 contains 13 residues. The germline CDR1 and CDR2 sequences are LGHDT and YNNKEL (reference sequence). The CDR3 loop reads CASSPDTNYGYTF. The CDR3 region has the DNA TGTGCCAGCAGCCCGGACACAAACTATGGCTACACCTTC.

This CDR3 is CASSQTTNTEAFF. The CDR3, as DNA: TGTGCCAGCAGTCAGACAACGAACACTGAAGCTTTCTTT. V usage is TRBV27 and J usage is TRBJ1-1, with D uncertain. V was clipped by 5 bases and J by 1 base, with 8 bases between them. The CDR3 is made up of 13 amino acids. CDR1 and CDR2 from the germline V gene are MNHEY and SMNVEV (reference sequence).

This chain joins TRBV19 and TRBJ1-5; 9 bases line up with TRBD1. The CDR3 totals 14 residues. Germline values: CDR1 LNHDA, CDR2 SQIVND (reference sequence). J lost 5 bases, V lost 3 bases, and 2 bases had no gene match. DNA of the CDR3: TGTGCCAGTAGTATTTGGACAGGGGATCAGCCCCAGCATTTT. This encodes CASSIWTGDQPQHF.

CDR3 in amino acids: CASSSFENTGELFF. The CDR3 coding sequence is TGTGCCAGCAGTAGTTTTGAGAACACCGGGGAGCTGTTTTTT. The chain joins TRBV2 to TRBJ2-2; D remains ambiguous. The CDR3 length is 14 residues. CDR1 is SNHLY and CDR2 is FYNNEI in the germline V gene. Between the trimmed V and J ends, which lost 5 bases and 1 base, there was a span of 8 bases. Full variable domain (outside the CDR3, taken from reference TRBV2 and TRBJ2-2): EPEVTQTPSHQVTQMGQEVILRCVPISNHLYFYWYRQILGQKVEFLVSFYNNEISEKSEIFDDQFSVERPDGSNFTLKIRSTKLEDSAMYFCASSSFENTGELFFGEGSRLTVL.

The chain carries TRBV5-6 and TRBJ2-7, with D maybe TRBD2 (6 bases). Germline CDR1 SGHDT, CDR2 YYEEEE. The CDR3 sequence is 14 residues long. V was trimmed by 2 bases and J by 4 bases, leaving 13 bases between them. CDR3 sequence: CASSFRRDRYEQYF. The CDR3 nucleotides read TGTGCCAGCAGCTTTAGGCGGGATCGGTACGAGCAGTACTTC.

The count of this clone is one. V is TRBV19 and J is TRBJ1-1; D is unclear. CDR3 size: 13 residues. Germline V gene sequence: CDR1 LNHDA, CDR2 SQIVND (reference sequence). V dropped 6 bases and J dropped 3 bases, with 11 bases sitting between them. CDR3 bases: TGTGCCAGTAGACGCTACGGGGACACTGAAGCTTTCTTT. Translation: CASRRYGDTEAFF.

CDR3 nucleotides: TGTGCCAGCAGCTCCCTTCGACTAGTTCAGAACGAGCAGTACTTC. This codes for CASSSLRLVQNEQYF. The V call is TRBV5-6, the J call TRBJ2-7, with D possibly TRBD2 on 6 matching bases. The length of the CDR3 is 15 residues. The germline gives CDR1 SGHDT, CDR2 YYEEEE. V was cut by 3 bases and J by 5 bases, with 18 bases left in between.